The TCR beta chain described here comes from a study of shared clonotypes between healthy human individuals. This CDR3 is 16 amino acids long. V was pared by 4 bases and J by 6 bases, with 8 bases of the junction left unmatched. The germline CDR1 and CDR2 sequences are SGDLS and YYNGEE. Original methodology: Quality scores were absent from the junction-only immunoSEQ sequences, so filtering differed. Sequenced by immunoSEQ multiplex PCR; TCRdb stores in-frame clones only, minus some. V, J and clone size are taken as reported in that table, and D and trimming were inferred from the DNA itself. This sample has approximately 2,000,000 clones, with just under 95% found just once.

This TCR was sampled from a young man in good health. Some clones in this sample may be carry-over from other donors' samples. The sequencing input was naive CD4+ T cells from PBMCs. Subset defined: CD45RA+ positively selected. J is TRBJ2-2 and V is TRBV9; 11 nucleotides agree with TRBD2. CDR3: CASSILAGGQAGELFF. CDR3 bases: TGTGCCAGCAGCATATTAGCGGGAGGGCAAGCCGGGGAGCTGTTTTTT.